This entry lists 6 T cell receptor beta chains sequenced from one sample in a study of blood T cell repertoires in COVID-19. Here immunoSEQ multiplex PCR was the method, and the copy in TCRdb shows in-frame clones only, minus some. The sample shows approximately 250,000 clones, approximately 86% of them seen only once. Specimen: peripheral blood. All receptors derive from a woman between 65 and 79 years old with COVID-19, enrolled during active disease.

The gene calls are TRBV3-1 (or the pseudogene TRBV3-2) and TRBJ2-7, with a weak D call TRBD1 (5 bases). Germline values: CDR1 LGHDT, CDR2 YNNKEL (reference sequence). V was cut by 0 bases and J by 2 bases, with 17 bases left in between. This CDR3 region has 17 residues. CDR3 loop: CASSQDYWGSGAYEQYF. The DNA of the CDR3 is TGTGCCAGCAGCCAAGATTATTGGGGCAGTGGGGCCTACGAGCAGTACTTC.

The CDR3 sequence is CASSGPGQGNYGYTF. CDR3 coding DNA: TGTGCCAGCAGTGGACCGGGACAGGGGAACTATGGCTACACCTTC. The rearrangement uses TRBV2 and TRBJ1-2; 10 bases align to TRBD1. This CDR3 is built from 15 residues. Germline CDR1 and CDR2: SNHLY and FYNNEI. V lost 4 bases to trimming and J lost 2 bases; unmatched junction nucleotides: 4. Variable domain in full (rest from reference TRBV2 and TRBJ1-2): EPEVTQTPSHQVTQMGQEVILRCVPISNHLYFYWYRQILGQKVEFLVSFYNNEISEKSEIFDDQFSVERPDGSNFTLKIRSTKLEDSAMYFCASSGPGQGNYGYTFGSGTRLTVV.

V is TRBV11-3 and J is TRBJ2-3, with D possibly TRBD1 on 6 matching bases. From germline, CDR1 is SGHNT and CDR2 YENEEA. V dropped 5 bases and J dropped 4 bases, with 10 bases sitting between them. This CDR3 is built from 13 residues. The CDR3 DNA reads as TGTGCCAGCAGCCCCCGGACAGCAGATACGCAGTATTTT. Translated, it gives CASSPRTADTQYF.

This clone was counted only a few times. This chain joins TRBV29-1 and TRBJ1-1, with 11 bases identical to TRBD1. This CDR3 is built from 15 residues. V shed 0 bases, J shed 0 bases, and the junction held 0 bases outside the gene matches. The germline gives CDR1 SQVTM, CDR2 ANQGSEA. The CDR3 loop reads CSVEEDRGLNTEAFF. In DNA, the CDR3 is TGCAGCGTTGAAGAGGACAGGGGGCTGAACACTGAAGCTTTCTTT.

This chain uses TRBV3-1 (or the pseudogene TRBV3-2) with TRBJ2-3, with TRBD2 identical over 10 bases. The CDR3 sequence is 17 residues long. V trimming: 0 bases; J trimming: 3 bases; junction bases outside the gene matches: 6. In germline, CDR1 is LGHDT, CDR2 YNNKEL (reference sequence). CDR3 region: CASSQDRLAGATDTQYF. DNA for the CDR3: TGTGCCAGCAGCCAAGATCGGCTAGCGGGGGCAACAGATACGCAGTATTTT.

Only a few counts were recorded for this clone. This chain links TRBV6-6 with TRBJ2-1, with a weak D call TRBD2 (6 bases). CDR1 and CDR2 (germline): MNHNY, SVGAGI (reference sequence). The CDR3 runs 15 residues. V was shortened by 0 bases and J by 7 bases, with 13 bases between the two germline ends. CDR3 coding DNA: TGTGCCAGCAGTTACTCCCGGGAGACCGTGAATGAGCAGTTCTTC. This gives the protein CASSYSRETVNEQFF.